One sample yielded the 21 T cell receptor beta chains listed below, sequenced in a study of Graves' ophthalmopathy and Graves' hyperthyroidism. RNA transcripts provided the template for amplifying TCR beta CDR3 regions. A first-round RT-PCR used HTBI primers, followed by a second-round multiplex PCR. TCRdb itself ran the multiplex PCR reads through MiXCR, one entry per CDR3 protein. Among 600,000 to 950,000 distinct CDR3 sequences listed, 40% were seen once. Sequenced material: peripheral blood. Every receptor here comes from an adult man with Graves' ophthalmopathy.

This clonotype was seen a few times. The J gene is TRBJ1-1, the V gene TRBV7-8; the match to TRBD1 covers 9 bases. V gave up 1 base and J gave up 7 bases; unmatched junction bases: 10. CDR3 length equals 16 residues. Germline V gene data show CDR1 as SGHVS and CDR2 as FQNEAQ. CDR3 loop: CASSLVARQGVNEAFF. In nucleotides, the CDR3 is TGTGCCAGCAGCTTAGTCGCCCGACAGGGGGTAAATGAAGCTTTCTTT.

There are a few counts of this clonotype. The chain couples TRBV20-1 to TRBJ2-5, with 15 positions matching TRBD2. V was pared by 4 bases and J by 2 bases, with 8 bases of the junction left unmatched. The CDR3 spans 17 residues. CDR1 is DFQATT, CDR2 SNEGSKA, per germline (reference sequence). This chain's CDR3 is CSATAGTSGRRQETQYF. CDR3 bases: TGCAGTGCTACTGCCGGGACTAGCGGGAGGAGGCAAGAGACCCAGTACTTC.

Points on this clonotype: Here the CDR3 omits its conserved ending phenylalanine or tryptophan, so a read error is the likely source. The DNA is left out, because the CDR3 cannot be placed on it with certainty; the CDR3 is given as TCRdb lists it. The genes are TRBV12-3 or TRBV12-4 and TRBJ2-7; the table's D call TRBD1 went unverified against the DNA. Termini included, the CDR3 measures 15 amino acids. The CDR3 is CASTLGTGGFDERYS.

The chain couples TRBV15 to TRBJ1-6; D is unresolved. Germline V lookup: CDR1 LNHNV, CDR2 YYDKDF (reference sequence). CDR3 length equals 12 residues. V dropped 3 bases and J dropped 16 bases, with 13 bases sitting between them. The CDR3 DNA follows: TGTGCCACCAGCAGTTATGAGGCAGTGCTCCACTTT. This codes for CATSSYEAVLHF.

The table lists this clonotype with a few counts. V gene TRBV9 combines with J gene TRBJ1-4, with D perhaps matching TRBD1 (6 bases). V lost 4 bases, J lost 4 bases, and 20 bases lay in between. CDR1 is SGDLS and CDR2 is YYNGEE in the germline V gene. CDR3 length equals 17 residues. The CDR3: CASSPTTAGVDNEKLFF. The CDR3 DNA reads as TGTGCCAGCAGCCCTACAACAGCAGGGGTGGATAATGAAAAACTGTTTTTT.

This clonotype was counted between two and nine times. The chain recombines TRBV7-9 with TRBJ2-2, with D perhaps matching TRBD1 (5 bases). This CDR3 comprises 15 residues. V was pared by 6 bases and J by 5 bases, with 16 bases between. Germline CDR1 is SEHNR and CDR2 is FQNEAQ (reference sequence). The CDR3, as DNA: TGTGCCAGCAGTGACTCAGGGTTGGGGACCGGGGAGCTGTTTTTT. Encoded protein: CASSDSGLGTGELFF.

J is TRBJ2-7 and V is TRBV12-3 or TRBV12-4; D remains unclear. The CDR3 totals 12 residues. V was shortened by 6 bases and J by 2 bases, with 8 bases between the two germline ends. CDR3 DNA sequence: TGTGCCAGCAGCCGGATCGCCTACGAGCAGTACTTC. Translation gives CASSRIAYEQYF.

This clonotype was counted a single time. The chain is built from TRBV20-1 and TRBJ1-2; D remains unclear. Germline loops: CDR1 DFQATT, CDR2 SNEGSKA (reference sequence). The CDR3 contains 11 residues. V gave up 1 base and J gave up 6 bases, with 6 bases separating them. The CDR3 loop reads CSARAYDGYTF. CDR3 sequence (DNA): TGCAGTGCTAGAGCTTATGATGGCTACACCTTC.

This clonotype occurred a few times. The chain employs TRBV14 and TRBJ2-6; D unresolved. V lost 4 bases to trimming and J lost 4 bases, with 17 bases between them. The CDR3 covers 17 residues. Germline lookup yields CDR1 SGHDN and CDR2 FVKESK. The CDR3 protein is CASSPVLRAVGANVLTF. The CDR3 nucleotides are TGTGCCAGCAGCCCAGTTCTAAGGGCGGTGGGGGCCAACGTCCTGACTTTC.

In this sample, this clonotype turned up a few times. J is TRBJ1-6 and V is TRBV2, with D maybe TRBD1 (5 bases). The V gene lost 6 bases and the J gene lost 3 bases, with 18 bases spanning the gap. Germline V gene sequence: CDR1 SNHLY, CDR2 FYNNEI. This CDR3 is 17 amino acids long. DNA of the CDR3: TGTGCCAGCAGCCTCTATTCCGGAGACAGCTATAATTCACCCCTCCACTTT. This sequence encodes CASSLYSGDSYNSPLHF.

J is TRBJ1-2 and V is TRBV2, with D possibly TRBD1 on 6 matching bases. The CDR3 has 14 amino acids. V dropped 5 bases and J dropped 4 bases, with 14 bases sitting between them. Per the germline V gene, CDR1 is SNHLY and CDR2 is FYNNEI. The CDR3 region has the DNA TGTGCCAGCAGTTTGGGAGGGGGGACCTATGGCTACACCTTC. As protein: CASSLGGGTYGYTF.

The CDR3 reads CASSPGQSRYGYTF. Here the CDR3 DNA reads TGTGCCAGCAGTCCGGGACAGTCGCGCTATGGCTACACCTTC. V is TRBV2 and J is TRBJ1-2; 7 positions agree with TRBD1. Trimming took 5 bases from V and 4 from J; bases not matched to a gene: 7. The CDR3 runs 14 residues. CDR1 and CDR2 from the germline V gene are SNHLY and FYNNEI.

The rearrangement links TRBV10-3 to TRBJ1-2; D may be TRBD1 (5 bases). V gave up 0 bases and J gave up 5 bases, with 10 bases separating them. The germline V gene has CDR1 ENHRY and CDR2 SYGVKD. This CDR3 contains 14 residues. DNA for the CDR3: TGTGCCATCAGTGAGTCAGGGGTTCGGTATGGCTACACCTTC. Its translation is CAISESGVRYGYTF.

This clonotype has a handful of counts. The chain joins TRBV20-1 to TRBJ2-7; D may correspond to TRBD1 or TRBD2 (5 bases each). V was cut by 0 bases and J by 6 bases, with 15 bases left in between. The CDR3 runs 14 residues. The germline V gene has CDR1 DFQATT and CDR2 SNEGSKA (reference sequence). The CDR3 bases are TGCAGTGCTAGAGATTCCGGGACCGCGGGCGAGCAGTACTTC. It yields the protein CSARDSGTAGEQYF.

This clonotype showed up just once. The chain links TRBV12-3 or TRBV12-4 to TRBJ2-5, with D hard to call. Trimming shortened V by 8 bases and J by 3 bases, and 13 bases separated the two germline ends. The CDR3 contains 13 residues. CDR3 loop: CASSEMGKETQYF. Written as DNA, the CDR3 is TGTGCCAGCTCGGAGATGGGGAAAGAGACCCAGTACTTC.

The CDR3 reads CASSKTGPPSGNTIYF. CDR3 sequence (DNA): TGTGCCAGCAGTAAGACAGGGCCACCCTCTGGAAACACCATATATTTT. The chain has TRBV2 and TRBJ1-3; TRBD1 agrees at 7 bases. Trimming at V came to 5 bases and at J to 0 bases, leaving 7 bases not matched to a gene. Germline CDR1 and CDR2: SNHLY and FYNNEI. The CDR3 is 16 residues long.

This clonotype occurred a few times. This rearrangement joins TRBV12-3 or TRBV12-4 to TRBJ2-2; perhaps TRBD1 as D (6 bases). This CDR3 spans 14 amino acids. Trimming left V 6 bases short and J 7 bases short, with 15 bases between. DNA for the CDR3: TGTGCCAGCAGACTGAGGGGGTTTGGCGGGGAGCTGTTTTTT. Translating it yields CASRLRGFGGELFF.

This clonotype was counted at least ten times. V gene TRBV29-1 combines with J gene TRBJ2-5, with 11 bases identical to TRBD1. Germline V gives CDR1 SQVTM, CDR2 ANQGSEA. J lost 5 bases, V lost 2 bases, and 7 bases had no gene match. The length of the CDR3 is 15 residues. CDR3 in DNA: TGCAGCGTTGAAATAGGACAGGGGGCTAGGGAGACCCAGTACTTC. Translation: CSVEIGQGARETQYF. Looking up the rest from reference TRBV29-1 and TRBJ2-5 gives the full variable domain: SAVISQKPSRDICQRGTSLTIQCQVDSQVTMMFWYRQQPGQSLTLIATANQGSEATYESGFVIDKFPISRPNLTFSTLTVSNMSPEDSSIYLCSVEIGQGARETQYFGPGTRLLVL.

This sequence joins TRBV2 and TRBJ2-5; 11 nucleotides match TRBD1. The CDR3 is 14 amino acids. Germline trimming cut 4 bases from V and 13 bases from J; bases unmatched to any gene: 11. Per the germline V gene, CDR1 is SNHLY and CDR2 is FYNNEI. CDR3 bases: TGTGCCAGCAGTGCTCGGACAGGGGGCACTGCCGGGTACTTC. Translating gives CASSARTGGTAGYF.

This chain links TRBV7-9 with TRBJ2-5; D gene unclear. Trimming cost V 7 bases and J 0 bases, with 9 bases left between them. Germline V CDR1 and CDR2: SEHNR, FQNEAQ (reference sequence). There are 13 residues in the CDR3. This chain's CDR3 is CASTLIDQETQYF. Written as DNA, the CDR3 is TGTGCCAGCACCCTGATCGACCAAGAGACCCAGTACTTC.

This clonotype showed up just a few times. V is TRBV6-5 and J is TRBJ2-5; D possibly corresponds to TRBD2 (6 bases). This CDR3 comprises 15 residues. Trimming cost V 5 bases and J 3 bases, with 16 bases left between them. Germline-derived CDR1 and CDR2 are MNHEY and SVGAGI. The CDR3 loop reads CASSPLRGGKETQYF. CDR3 DNA: TGTGCCAGCAGTCCCCTGCGGGGAGGTAAAGAGACCCAGTACTTC.